These 11 T cell receptor beta chains were sequenced from one sample in a study of technical replicates of blood from a few donors. Libraries were prepared by immunoSEQ multiplex PCR; TCRdb keeps only in-frame clonotypes and omits some of them. Among roughly 69,000 clones, around nine tenths were seen once, and the ten largest hold less than 6.5%. Sequenced: PBMCs. The receptors shown here come from a human donor in good health. Some clones in this sample may be carry-over from other donors' samples.

V is TRBV5-1 and J is TRBJ2-5, with 10 bases that match TRBD2. The germline gives CDR1 SGHRS, CDR2 YFSETQ. V lost 0 bases and J lost 7; bases outside the gene matches: 9. This CDR3 is built from 16 residues. Written as DNA, the CDR3 is TGCGCCAGCAGCTTGGGACGGGCTAGCGGGAGTGGGACCCAGTACTTC. Protein product: CASSLGRASGSGTQYF.

V and J are TRBV13 and TRBJ2-1; the match to TRBD2 covers 11 bases. The V gene's germline CDR1 is PRHDT and CDR2 FYEKMQ (reference sequence). This CDR3 region has 15 residues. V was pared by 3 bases and J by 6 bases, with 4 bases of the junction left unmatched. CDR3 nucleotide sequence: TGTGCCAGCAGCTTTGGTAGCGGGAGGGCCAATGAGCAGTTCTTC. Protein sequence: CASSFGSGRANEQFF.

This clone was found once. The genes are TRBV27 and TRBJ1-1; possible D gene TRBD1, 5 bases. The V and J ends lost 1 base and 2 bases respectively, with 8 bases between them. From germline, CDR1 is MNHEY and CDR2 SMNVEV (reference sequence). The CDR3 sequence is 14 residues long. As DNA, the CDR3 is TGTGCCAGCAGTTTATTAGGGGATAACACTGAAGCTTTCTTT. Its protein is CASSLLGDNTEAFF.

The chain employs TRBV7-8 and TRBJ2-5, with TRBD2 identical over 13 bases. The J segment lost 7 bases and the V segment lost 0 bases, leaving 14 bases of the junction unmatched. There are 19 residues in the CDR3. Germline V lookup: CDR1 SGHVS, CDR2 FQNEAQ. The chain's CDR3 is CASSLARTSGGPRVGTQYF. In DNA form, the CDR3 reads TGTGCCAGCAGCTTAGCGCGGACTAGCGGGGGCCCGAGGGTGGGGACCCAGTACTTC.

The rearrangement links TRBV14 to TRBJ2-1, with 8 bases lining up with TRBD1. Germline-derived CDR1 and CDR2 are SGHDN and FVKESK. There are 15 residues in the CDR3. The V gene end was trimmed by 1 base and the J gene end by 5 bases; junction bases not matched to a gene: 4. The chain's CDR3 is CASSQVDRGHNEQFF. The CDR3 nucleotides are TGTGCCAGCAGCCAAGTTGACAGGGGTCACAATGAGCAGTTCTTC.

This clone occurred once. CDR3 protein: CASSPTGATNTDTQYF. CDR3 nucleotide sequence: TGTGCCAGCAGCCCAACGGGTGCTACGAACACAGATACGCAGTATTTT. The chain recombines TRBV11-2 with TRBJ2-3; D remains unclear. The germline V gene encodes CDR1 SGHAT and CDR2 FQNNGV. The CDR3 sequence is 16 residues long. V gave up 5 bases and J gave up 2 bases, with 17 bases separating them.

The CDR3: CASSALAGQYNEQFF. CDR3 DNA sequence: TGTGCCAGCAGCGCACTAGCGGGGCAATACAATGAGCAGTTCTTC. J is TRBJ2-1 and V is TRBV11-2; 10 nucleotides line up with TRBD2. Per germline, CDR1 SGHAT and CDR2 FQNNGV. V lost 5 bases to trimming and J lost 4 bases; unmatched junction nucleotides: 5. The CDR3 runs to 15 residues.

The CDR3 coding sequence is TGTGCCAGTAGTGAACAGAAAATCTCTTACAATGAGCAGTTCTTC. Its translation: CASSEQKISYNEQFF. The rearrangement links TRBV19 to TRBJ2-1, with unresolved D. Trimming stripped 5 bases from V and 4 bases from J, with 15 bases between. The germline V gene encodes CDR1 LNHDA and CDR2 SQIVND (reference sequence). This CDR3 comprises 15 residues. Full variable domain (remainder filled in from reference TRBV19 and TRBJ2-1): DGGITQSPKYLFRKEGQNVTLSCEQNLNHDAMYWYRQDPGQGLRLIYYSQIVNDFQKGDIAEGYSVSREKKESFPLTVTSAQKNPTAFYLCASSEQKISYNEQFFGPGTRLTVL.

This sequence joins TRBV5-6 and TRBJ2-1; 9 nucleotides agree with TRBD1. V lost 5 bases, J lost 10 bases, and 7 bases stayed unmatched. Germline V lookup: CDR1 SGHDT, CDR2 YYEEEE. The CDR3 spans 13 residues. Here the CDR3 DNA reads TGTGCCAGCAGTAAAACAGGGGGCGGAGAGCAGTTCTTC. Amino acids: CASSKTGGGEQFF. Filled out from reference TRBV5-6 and TRBJ2-1, the complete variable domain reads DAGVTQSPTHLIKTRGQQVTLRCSPKSGHDTVSWYQQALGQGPQFIFQYYEEEERQRGNFPDRFSGHQFPNYSSELNVNALLLGDSALYLCASSKTGGGEQFFGPGTRLTVL.

This chain links TRBV7-3 with TRBJ2-1, with D possibly being TRBD2 (6 bases). The germline CDR1 and CDR2 sequences are SGHTA and FQGTGA. The V gene lost 3 bases and the J gene lost 10 bases, with 13 bases spanning the gap. This CDR3 is 13 amino acids long. DNA of the CDR3: TGTGCCAGCAGCTTCATTCGGGACTCCGAGCAGTTCTTC. This codes for CASSFIRDSEQFF.

The chain links TRBV13 to TRBJ1-6; D is perhaps TRBD1 (5 bases). Germline V gene data show CDR1 as PRHDT and CDR2 as FYEKMQ (reference sequence). Trimming took off 8 bases at V and 7 bases at J, with 9 bases between the two ends. The CDR3 runs to 12 residues. CDR3 sequence reads: CASQGGNSPLHF. The CDR3 nucleotides are TGTGCCAGCCAGGGAGGGAATTCACCCCTCCACTTT.